One T cell receptor beta chain is described in this entry. Its specificity is not known. These data belong to a study of cytomegalovirus exposure and HLA in healthy donors. The study, taken as a whole, reports: A few chains tied to CMV proved CMV antigen-specific in vitro.

Repertoires were generated with immunoSEQ multiplex PCR, while TCRdb's copy carries only in-frame clones and drops some. The table records about 140,000 clones, approximately 85% of them present only once. The CDR3 is 16 residues long. Trimming stripped 0 bases from V and 3 bases from J, with 15 bases between. The germline gives CDR1 LNHNV, CDR2 YYDKDF (reference sequence). This clonotype was obtained from a woman under 40 in good health and CMV-seronegative. This chain uses TRBV15 with TRBJ2-7, with a weak D call TRBD1 (5 bases). Sequencing was carried out using PBMCs. CDR3 DNA: TGTGCCACCAGCAGAGACCCCAGGGATTTTGACTACGAGCAGTACTTC. As protein: CATSRDPRDFDYEQYF.